Shown below are 30 T cell receptor beta chains from a single sample sequenced in a study of identical twins. TCRdb analysed the 5' RACE reads with MiXCR anew, one entry per CDR3 protein. This sample carries about 240,000 distinct CDR3 sequences, 6.5% to 9% of them seen once, and the ten largest clones take roughly 5%. The sample was also reused in another study, on yellow fever vaccine responses in identical twins.

The sequencing input was CD8+ T cells sorted from blood. Every receptor here comes from a woman in her late teens or twenties in good health.

The rearrangement uses TRBV20-1 and TRBJ2-7, with TRBD2 identical over 10 bases. Per germline, CDR1 DFQATT and CDR2 SNEGSKA (reference sequence). The CDR3 contains 17 residues. With V trimmed by 0 bases and J by 1 base, 9 bases remained unmatched. DNA for the CDR3: TGCAGTGCTAGAGACCTAGCGGGAGCCCAGCTTTCCTACGAGCAGTACTTC. This encodes CSARDLAGAQLSYEQYF.

This clonotype showed up just a few times. V and J are TRBV10-3 and TRBJ2-7, with 11 positions matching TRBD2. Germline CDR1 reads ENHRY; CDR2 reads SYGVKD. V shed 3 bases, J shed 1 base, and the junction held 5 bases outside the gene matches. The CDR3 length is 16 residues. CDR3 DNA: TGTGCCATCAGTGATATGGGACTAGCGGATTCCTACGAGCAGTACTTC. It yields the protein CAISDMGLADSYEQYF.

In this sample, this clonotype turned up a few times. The chain recombines TRBV20-1 with TRBJ1-3; D gene unclear. The V end lost 5 bases, the J end lost 0 bases, and 14 bases lay between the germline ends. The length of the CDR3 is 15 residues. Looked up from germline, CDR1 is DFQATT and CDR2 is SNEGSKA (reference sequence). CDR3 residues: CSARSPLDSGNTIYF. The CDR3 DNA reads TGCAGTGCTCGGAGCCCCCTAGACTCTGGAAACACCATATATTTT.

This clonotype was recorded at least ten times. This rearrangement joins TRBV12-3 or TRBV12-4 to TRBJ1-2; D unresolved. The CDR3 is 12 residues long. Between the trimmed V and J ends, which lost 6 bases and 5 bases, there was a span of 10 bases. The CDR3 loop reads CASRDGNYGYTF. The CDR3 DNA reads as TGTGCCAGCAGAGACGGGAATTATGGCTACACCTTC.

Only a few counts were recorded for this clonotype. The rearrangement links TRBV29-1 to TRBJ2-5, with 10 bases matching TRBD2. Germline CDR1 and CDR2: SQVTM and ANQGSEA. This CDR3 is built from 18 residues. V shed 0 bases and J 2 bases; nucleotides not matched to a gene: 12. The CDR3 region has the DNA TGCAGCGTTGAAGACGTCCTTATAGCGGGGGGCCATCAAGAGACCCAGTACTTC. Translated: CSVEDVLIAGGHQETQYF.

This clonotype has a count of ten or more. This chain uses TRBV7-9 with TRBJ2-1, with 7 nucleotides matching TRBD2. The CDR3 totals 15 residues. Germline loops: CDR1 SEHNR, CDR2 FQNEAQ (reference sequence). The trim removed 3 bases at V and 7 bases at J, leaving 9 bases unmatched. CDR3 coding DNA: TGTGCCAGCAGCTTGCTCGGCGGGGGTCAGAATGAGCAGTTCTTC. Its translation is CASSLLGGGQNEQFF.

The CDR3: CASSGSNTYEQYV. The CDR3, as DNA: TGTGCCAGCAGTGGTTCCAATACCTACGAGCAGTACGTC. The chain carries TRBV2 and TRBJ2-7; no clear D gene. The V end lost 4 bases, the J end lost 2 bases, and 9 bases lay between the germline ends. Germline CDR1 and CDR2: SNHLY and FYNNEI. There are 13 residues in the CDR3.

The chain carries TRBV18 and TRBJ2-7; TRBD2 agrees at 10 bases. The CDR3 has 16 amino acids. Germline-derived CDR1 and CDR2 are KGHSH and LQKENI. The trim removed 5 bases at V and 7 bases at J, leaving 14 bases unmatched. CDR3 DNA sequence: TGTGCCAGCTCAAAAAATAGCGGGGGGCACTTTTATGAGCAGTACGTC. Translating it yields CASSKNSGGHFYEQYV.

This clonotype was picked up many times. The chain links TRBV4-1 to TRBJ2-7, with TRBD1 matching 9 bases. Germline CDR1 reads MGHRA; CDR2 reads YSYEKL. The CDR3 covers 16 residues. With 3 bases clipped from V and 3 bases from J, the junction kept 9 bases outside the gene matches. The CDR3 DNA reads as TGCGCCAGCAGCCAGGACCAGGGACAGGGCGACTACGAGCAGTACTTC. Amino acids: CASSQDQGQGDYEQYF.

The rearrangement links TRBV4-1 to TRBJ2-1, with D possibly matching TRBD2 (7 bases). The CDR3 has 13 residues. V was pared by 8 bases and J by 3 bases, with 11 bases between. CDR1 and CDR2 (germline): MGHRA, YSYEKL. The CDR3 nucleotides are TGCGCCAGCCGGGGGGCCCTCTACAATGAGCAGTTCTTC. Translating it yields CASRGALYNEQFF.

This clonotype has at least ten counts. The chain uses TRBV29-1 and TRBJ2-1; TRBD2 agrees at 9 bases. CDR1 and CDR2 from the germline V gene are SQVTM and ANQGSEA. V dropped 5 bases and J dropped 6; count of bases not matched to a gene: 14. The CDR3 consists of 16 residues. DNA for the CDR3: TGCAGCGTTCTGGGCAGGGGCCCAGCGGGAGGCAATGAGCAGTTCTTC. Protein: CSVLGRGPAGGNEQFF.

This chain joins TRBV27 and TRBJ2-1; 9 bases fit TRBD2. J was trimmed by 6 bases and V by 4 bases; bases with no gene match: 4. The CDR3 loop spans 14 amino acids. The germline V gene encodes CDR1 MNHEY and CDR2 SMNVEV (reference sequence). The CDR3 sequence: CASSWLAGTNEQFF. Written as DNA, the CDR3 is TGTGCCAGCAGTTGGCTAGCGGGGACCAATGAGCAGTTCTTC.

This clonotype has a handful of counts. V is TRBV7-6 and J is TRBJ1-3, with a tentative D call TRBD1 (5 bases). Trimming took 5 bases from V and 0 from J, leaving 23 bases between them. This CDR3 is 19 amino acids long. Germline assignment: CDR1 SGHVS and CDR2 FNYEAQ. CDR3 DNA: TGTGCCAGCAGCCTACGATCCAGGACACAGGATAACTCTGGAAACACCATATATTTT. It encodes CASSLRSRTQDNSGNTIYF.

This clonotype was seen ten or more times. The chain carries TRBV5-1 and TRBJ1-1; 7 bases match TRBD1. Germline V lookup: CDR1 SGHRS, CDR2 YFSETQ. The CDR3 is 14 residues long. V dropped 3 bases and J dropped 2; count of bases not matched to a gene: 4. CDR3 amino acids: CASSWDSFNTEAFF. The CDR3 DNA is TGCGCCAGCAGCTGGGACAGCTTCAACACTGAAGCTTTCTTT.

Here the CDR3 DNA reads TGTGCCACCAGCAGAGAGTCTAGCGGTCTCAATGAGCAGTTCTTC. This translates into CATSRESSGLNEQFF. The chain recombines TRBV15 with TRBJ2-1; 7 bases fit TRBD2. Germline trimming cut 0 bases from V and 6 bases from J; bases unmatched to any gene: 5. Germline loops: CDR1 LNHNV, CDR2 YYDKDF (reference sequence). This CDR3 is 15 amino acids long.

V is TRBV5-1 and J is TRBJ2-3; possible D gene TRBD2, 5 bases. V lost 3 bases and J 5 bases, leaving 16 bases between the germline ends. Germline assignment: CDR1 SGHRS and CDR2 YFSETQ. CDR3 size: 15 residues. As DNA, the CDR3 is TGCGCCAGCAGCTCCCTGTACGCGGGCGGAGATACGCAGTATTTT. As protein: CASSSLYAGGDTQYF.

V usage is TRBV14 and J usage is TRBJ1-2; the D is unclear. Germline V CDR1 and CDR2: SGHDN, FVKESK. With 0 bases removed from V and 4 bases from J, the gap between germline ends came to 15 bases. The CDR3 has 16 amino acids. CDR3 region: CASSQDTSVRIYGYTF. The DNA of the CDR3 is TGTGCCAGCAGCCAAGATACCTCTGTGCGGATCTATGGCTACACCTTC.

The table lists this clonotype with a few counts. Here the CDR3 reads CASSQGAGTNSPLHF. The CDR3 DNA reads TGTGCCAGCAGCCAGGGGGCAGGCACGAATTCACCCCTCCACTTT. The chain recombines TRBV14 with TRBJ1-6; D is possibly TRBD1 (6 bases). CDR1 and CDR2 from the germline V gene are SGHDN and FVKESK. The CDR3 length is 15 residues. With 3 bases removed from V and 7 bases from J, the gap between germline ends came to 13 bases.

V gene TRBV15 combines with J gene TRBJ2-7, with 8 bases lining up with TRBD2. The CDR3 extends over 15 amino acids. From germline, CDR1 is LNHNV and CDR2 YYDKDF (reference sequence). J was trimmed by 3 bases and V by 0 bases; bases with no gene match: 4. The CDR3 DNA reads as TGTGCCACCAGCAGAGAAGCGGGAGTAAACTACGAGCAGTACTTC. The encoded protein is CATSREAGVNYEQYF.

The CDR3 DNA is TGTGCCAGCAGCTTAGTAGGGGTCGAAGCTTTCTTT. Its protein is CASSLVGVEAFF. This chain connects TRBV13 to TRBJ1-1, with a weak D call TRBD1 (5 bases). V shed 1 base and J shed 8 bases, with 8 bases lying between them. CDR3 length: 12 amino acids. Germline lookup yields CDR1 PRHDT and CDR2 FYEKMQ (reference sequence).

This clonotype has a handful of counts. This chain links TRBV27 with TRBJ2-1; 7 bases map to TRBD2. After removal of 2 bases from V and 1 base from J, the junction contained 2 bases not matched to a gene. This CDR3 is built from 15 residues. Germline V lookup: CDR1 MNHEY, CDR2 SMNVEV (reference sequence). The CDR3: CASSLSGVSYNEQFF. In DNA, the CDR3 is TGTGCCAGCAGTTTAAGCGGGGTATCCTACAATGAGCAGTTCTTC.

The V gene is TRBV5-1, the J gene TRBJ2-1, with 7 bases identical to TRBD2. The CDR3 spans 17 residues. The germline CDR1 and CDR2 sequences are SGHRS and YFSETQ. V was clipped by 4 bases and J by 8 bases; unmatched bases: 18. The CDR3 sequence is CASSAPLAGEGWYEQFF. CDR3 nucleotide sequence: TGCGCCAGCAGCGCGCCCCTCGCGGGAGAGGGGTGGTATGAGCAGTTCTTC.

This clonotype was picked up a small number of times. The chain combines TRBV28 with TRBJ1-6; D is ambiguous. CDR3 length: 15 residues. CDR1 is MDHEN and CDR2 is SYDVKM in the germline V gene. V lost 2 bases and J 9 bases, leaving 14 bases between the germline ends. CDR3 amino acids: CASSLAMLPSSPLHF. For the CDR3, the DNA is TGTGCCAGCAGTTTAGCTATGCTGCCCAGTTCACCCCTCCACTTT.

This clonotype was detected ten times or more. The chain has TRBV20-1 and TRBJ2-3; D call uncertain. Per the germline V gene, CDR1 is DFQATT and CDR2 is SNEGSKA (reference sequence). The CDR3 has 12 residues. V was trimmed by 3 bases and J by 1 base, leaving 5 bases between them. DNA for the CDR3: TGCAGTGCTAGTCTTGGCACAGATACGCAGTATTTT. This translates into CSASLGTDTQYF.

The chain uses TRBV28 and TRBJ2-7; 8 bases agree with TRBD2. The V gene end was trimmed by 3 bases and the J gene end by 3 bases; junction bases not matched to a gene: 4. The CDR3 is 14 amino acids. Looked up from germline, CDR1 is MDHEN and CDR2 is SYDVKM. Here the CDR3 DNA reads TGTGCCAGCAGTTTGACTAGCGCCCTCTACGAGCAGTACTTC. This translates into CASSLTSALYEQYF.

This clonotype was recorded many times. The chain combines TRBV9 with TRBJ2-1; 7 nucleotides match TRBD2. V lost 0 bases, J lost 0 bases, and 9 bases stayed unmatched. CDR1 and CDR2 (germline): SGDLS, YYNGEE. The CDR3 length is 18 residues. The CDR3 DNA sequence: TGTGCCAGCAGCGTAGCTCCTGGACTAGTTAGCTCCTACAATGAGCAGTTCTTC. As protein: CASSVAPGLVSSYNEQFF.

This clonotype was seen repeatedly, ten times or more. V gene TRBV12-3 or TRBV12-4 combines with J gene TRBJ2-1; maybe TRBD2 (6 bases). The CDR3 extends over 13 amino acids. V gave up 5 bases and J gave up 6 bases, with 11 bases separating them. The CDR3 bases are TGTGCCAGCAGTCCCGGGACTCCCAATGAGCAGTTCTTC. Residues: CASSPGTPNEQFF.

This clonotype was recorded many times. V and J are TRBV9 and TRBJ1-2, with a tentative D call TRBD1 (6 bases). CDR1 is SGDLS, CDR2 YYNGEE, per germline. The CDR3 contains 13 residues. V was clipped by 4 bases and J by 5 bases, with 12 bases between them. CDR3 amino acids: CASSLDSAYGYTF. CDR3 nucleotide sequence: TGTGCCAGCAGCTTGGACAGCGCTTATGGCTACACCTTC.

The V gene is TRBV4-1, the J gene TRBJ1-2; 10 bases match TRBD1. This CDR3 contains 16 residues. Per the germline V gene, CDR1 is MGHRA and CDR2 is YSYEKL. V trimming: 0 bases; J trimming: 8 bases; junction bases outside the gene matches: 9. CDR3 loop: CASSQDRGQGMRGYTF. The CDR3 DNA reads TGCGCCAGCAGCCAAGATAGGGGACAGGGGATGCGAGGCTACACCTTC.

This clonotype was seen at least ten times. The V and J genes are TRBV15 and TRBJ1-5; 7 bases fit TRBD1. J lost 3 bases, V lost 9 bases, and 2 bases had no gene match. The germline V gene has CDR1 LNHNV and CDR2 YYDKDF (reference sequence). The CDR3 runs to 12 residues. The CDR3: CATGQSNQPQHF. CDR3 sequence (DNA): TGTGCCACGGGACAGTCCAATCAGCCCCAGCATTTT.